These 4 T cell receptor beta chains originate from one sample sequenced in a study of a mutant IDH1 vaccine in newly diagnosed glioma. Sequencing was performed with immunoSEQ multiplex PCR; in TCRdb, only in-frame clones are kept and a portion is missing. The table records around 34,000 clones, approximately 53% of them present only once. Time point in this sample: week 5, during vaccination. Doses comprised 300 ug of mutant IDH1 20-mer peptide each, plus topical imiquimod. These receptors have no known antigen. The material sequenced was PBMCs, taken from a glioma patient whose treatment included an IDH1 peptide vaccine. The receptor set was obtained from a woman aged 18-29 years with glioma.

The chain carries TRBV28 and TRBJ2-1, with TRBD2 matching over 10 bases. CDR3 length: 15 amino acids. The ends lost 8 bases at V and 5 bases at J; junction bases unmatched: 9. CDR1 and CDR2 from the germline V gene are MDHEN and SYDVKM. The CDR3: CASGTLGLANNEQFF. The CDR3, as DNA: TGTGCCAGCGGGACCCTGGGACTAGCGAACAATGAGCAGTTCTTC.

The DNA of the CDR3 is TGCGCCAGTGGCGGATCCGTGGGCACAGATACGCAGTATTTT. Protein: CASGGSVGTDTQYF. This rearrangement joins TRBV5-1 to TRBJ2-3, with D hard to call. V was pared by 8 bases and J by 1 base, with 14 bases between. This CDR3 spans 14 amino acids. The germline V gene encodes CDR1 SGHRS and CDR2 YFSETQ.

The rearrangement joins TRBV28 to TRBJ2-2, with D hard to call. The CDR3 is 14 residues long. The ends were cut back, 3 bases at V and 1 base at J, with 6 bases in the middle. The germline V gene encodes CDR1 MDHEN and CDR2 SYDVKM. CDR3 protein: CASSFLWNTGELFF. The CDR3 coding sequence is TGTGCCAGCAGTTTCCTATGGAACACCGGGGAGCTGTTTTTT.

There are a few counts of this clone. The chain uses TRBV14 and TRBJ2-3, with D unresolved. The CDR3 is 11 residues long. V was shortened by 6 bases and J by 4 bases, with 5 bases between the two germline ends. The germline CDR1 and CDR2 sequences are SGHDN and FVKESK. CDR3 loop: CASSPPDTQYF. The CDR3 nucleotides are TGTGCCAGCAGTCCTCCAGATACGCAGTATTTT. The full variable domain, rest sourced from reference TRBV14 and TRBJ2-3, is EAGVTQFPSHSVIEKGQTVTLRCDPISGHDNLYWYRRVMGKEIKFLLHFVKESKQDESGMPNNRFLAERTGGTYSTLKVQPAELEDSGVYFCASSPPDTQYFGPGTRLTVL.